Listed below are T cell receptor beta chains from one sample, sequenced in a study of cytotoxic CD8 clonotypes in ibrutinib-treated CLL. Libraries were prepared by immunoSEQ multiplex PCR; TCRdb keeps only in-frame clonotypes and omits some of them. The profile covers about 330,000 clones, with over 60% appearing a single time and around 6.5% taken by the ten largest. The sample in question was PBMCs, obtained after 36 months of ibrutinib treatment. These receptor sequences come from a human donor with chronic lymphocytic leukemia. Each CDR3 is given with its conserved first and last residue. D genes are given only for firm matches. Clone sizes are given selectively: once, few, many, or a class where the clone is expanded.

j_call v_call clone_size d_call cdr3_nt cdr3_aa
TRBJ2-7 TRBV7-9 . TRBD2 TGTGCCAGCACCCTAGCGGGGCCCTACGAGCAGTACTTC CASTLAGPYEQYF
TRBJ2-1 TRBV6-5 . TRBD2 TGTGCCAGCAGACTAGCGAGCGACAATGAGCAGTTCTTC CASRLASDNEQFF
TRBJ2-1 TRBV10-1 . TRBD2 TGCGCCAGCAGTGAACTAGCGAACTCCTACAATGAGCAGTTCTTC CASSELANSYNEQFF
TRBJ2-7 TRBV5-1 few TRBD1 TGCGCCAGCAGCTTGGAGCCCCCGGGACAGAGCTCCTACGAGCAGTACTTC CASSLEPPGQSSYEQYF
TRBJ2-7 TRBV29-1 few . TGCAGCGTTGACGGAACAGACCAGGGGAGACCCTACGAGCAGTACTTC CSVDGTDQGRPYEQYF
TRBJ2-5 TRBV9 . . TGTGCCAGCAGCCCCGGTTCCCCCCTGTGGACCCAGTACTTC CASSPGSPLWTQYF
TRBJ2-2 TRBV9 . . TGTGCCAGCAGCGTAGGGGGGGCCCCGGGGACCGGGGAGCTGTTTTTT CASSVGGAPGTGELFF
TRBJ2-1 TRBV5-1 . TRBD2 TGCGCCAGCAGCCCCCTGGGACTAGCCTACAATGAGCAGTTCTTC CASSPLGLAYNEQFF
TRBJ2-1 TRBV9 . . TGTGCCAGCAGCCTCTATCTCCCTGGTGAGCAGTTCTTC CASSLYLPGEQFF
TRBJ2-3 TRBV5-1 . . TGCGCCAGCAGCTTCGGGGGCCAGTCCACAGATACGCAGTATTTT CASSFGGQSTDTQYF
TRBJ2-3 TRBV5-1 few . TGCGCCAGCAGCCCGGGGGTAACAGATACGCAGTATTTT CASSPGVTDTQYF
TRBJ2-1 TRBV27 . . TGTGCCAGCAGTTTTCGGGGGAGCCGGGCCAATGAGCAGTTCTTC CASSFRGSRANEQFF
TRBJ1-1 TRBV10-1 . . TGCGCCAGCAGTGGGACGGGGAAGCTGCTGGCTTTCTTT CASSGTGKLLAFF
TRBJ1-5 TRBV6-1 . . TGTGCCAGCAGAATAGGCGATCAGCCCCAGCATTTT CASRIGDQPQHF
TRBJ2-5 TRBV6-5 . . TGTGCCAGCAGTTATGGACACTTAGGAGAGACCCAGTACTTC CASSYGHLGETQYF
TRBJ2-3 TRBV9 few . TGTGCCAGCAGCGTAGAGTGGGGAGTCGGCACAGATACGCAGTATTTT CASSVEWGVGTDTQYF
TRBJ2-3 TRBV5-1 . TRBD2 TGCGCCAGCAGCTTGGCTTACGGGGTAGCGGGGAGCACAGATACGCAGTATTTT CASSLAYGVAGSTDTQYF
TRBJ2-5 TRBV29-1 . . TGCAGCGACTCGTGGGGGGAGACCCAGTACTTC CSDSWGETQYF
TRBJ2-4 TRBV14 . . TGTGCCAGCTCGGGTTTTGAGACGGCTTATCAGTACTTC CASSGFETAYQYF
TRBJ1-6 TRBV5-1 . . TGCGCCAGCAGCTTGGATTATAATTCACCCCTCCACTTT CASSLDYNSPLHF
TRBJ2-1 TRBV27 . . TGTGCCAGCAGTTTATCGAAGGGGGGCAATGAGCAGTTCTTC CASSLSKGGNEQFF
TRBJ2-1 TRBV27 few TRBD2 TGTGCCAGCAGTCCACTAGCGGGAGGTTACAATGAGCAGTTCTTC CASSPLAGGYNEQFF
TRBJ2-3 TRBV7-2 . . TGTGCCAGCAGCTCTCCGGGACTCAGCACAGATACGCAGTATTTT CASSSPGLSTDTQYF
TRBJ1-2 TRBV6-4 . . TGTGCCAGCAGTGACTCCCATACCCTCCTCTATGGCTACACCTTC CASSDSHTLLYGYTF
TRBJ2-5 TRBV6-5 . TRBD1 TGTGCCAGCATCCCGACAGGGCCCCTTAAGACCCAGTACTTC CASIPTGPLKTQYF
TRBJ2-5 TRBV7-3 . . TGTGCCAGCAGCCGGACAGCCCAAGAGACCCAGTACTTC CASSRTAQETQYF
TRBJ1-1 TRBV2 few TRBD1 TGTGCCAGCAGTTTCGGACGGGACAGGATGAACACTGAAGCTTTCTTT CASSFGRDRMNTEAFF
TRBJ1-2 TRBV5-1 . TRBD1 TGCGCCAGCAGCCAAAGGACAGGCGGGGGCTACACCTTC CASSQRTGGGYTF
TRBJ2-2 TRBV5-1 . . TGCGCCAGCAGCCCCCGACTTCACCCCACCGGGGAGCTGTTTTTT CASSPRLHPTGELFF